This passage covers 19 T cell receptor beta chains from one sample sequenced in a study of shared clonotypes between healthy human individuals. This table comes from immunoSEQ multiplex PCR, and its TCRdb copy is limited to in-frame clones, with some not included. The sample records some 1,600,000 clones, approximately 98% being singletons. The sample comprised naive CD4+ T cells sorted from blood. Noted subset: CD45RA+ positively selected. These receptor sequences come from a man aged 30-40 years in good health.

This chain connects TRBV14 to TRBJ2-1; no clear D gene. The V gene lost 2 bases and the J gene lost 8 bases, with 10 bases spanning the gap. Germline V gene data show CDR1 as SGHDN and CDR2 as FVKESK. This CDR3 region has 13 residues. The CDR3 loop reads CASSQPPLHEQFF. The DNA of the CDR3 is TGTGCCAGCAGCCAACCTCCCTTGCATGAGCAGTTCTTC.

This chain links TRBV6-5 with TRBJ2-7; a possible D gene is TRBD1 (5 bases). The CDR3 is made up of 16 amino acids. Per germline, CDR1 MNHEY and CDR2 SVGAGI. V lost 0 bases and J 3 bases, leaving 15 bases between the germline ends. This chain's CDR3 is CASSYSGLQGIYEQYF. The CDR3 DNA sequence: TGTGCCAGCAGTTACTCAGGTTTGCAGGGTATCTACGAGCAGTACTTC.

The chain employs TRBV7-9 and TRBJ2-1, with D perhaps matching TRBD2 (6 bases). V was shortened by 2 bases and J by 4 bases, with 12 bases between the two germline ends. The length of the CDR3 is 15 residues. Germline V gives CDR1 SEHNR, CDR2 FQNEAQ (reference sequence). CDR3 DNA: TGTGCCAGCAGCTTACATAGCGGTACTTACAATGAGCAGTTCTTC. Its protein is CASSLHSGTYNEQFF.

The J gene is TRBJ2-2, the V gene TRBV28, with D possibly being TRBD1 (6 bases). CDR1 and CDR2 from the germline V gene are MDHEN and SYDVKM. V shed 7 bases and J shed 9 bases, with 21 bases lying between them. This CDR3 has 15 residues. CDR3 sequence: CASTPRGSINRELFF. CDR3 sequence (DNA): TGTGCCAGCACCCCAAGGGGGTCAATCAATCGGGAGCTGTTTTTT.

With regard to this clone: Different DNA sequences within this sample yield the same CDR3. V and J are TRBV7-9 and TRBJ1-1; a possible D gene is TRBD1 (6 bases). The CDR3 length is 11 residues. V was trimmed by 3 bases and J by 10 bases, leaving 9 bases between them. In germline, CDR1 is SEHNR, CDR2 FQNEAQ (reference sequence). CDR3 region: CASSLDRGAFF. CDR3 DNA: TGTGCCAGCAGCTTGGACAGAGGAGCTTTCTTT.

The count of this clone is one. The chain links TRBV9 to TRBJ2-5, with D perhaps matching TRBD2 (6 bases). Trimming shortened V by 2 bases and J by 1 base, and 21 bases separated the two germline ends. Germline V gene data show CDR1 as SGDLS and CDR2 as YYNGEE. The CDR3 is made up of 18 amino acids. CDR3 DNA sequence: TGTGCCAGCAGCGTCCTCCTCGGTCGGGCGGGACCCCAAGAGACCCAGTACTTC. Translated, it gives CASSVLLGRAGPQETQYF.

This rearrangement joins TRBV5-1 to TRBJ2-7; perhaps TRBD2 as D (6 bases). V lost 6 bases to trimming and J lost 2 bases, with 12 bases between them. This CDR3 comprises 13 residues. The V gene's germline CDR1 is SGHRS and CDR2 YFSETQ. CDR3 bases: TGCGCCAGCAAAAACGGCGGGGCCTACGAGCAGTACTTC. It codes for CASKNGGAYEQYF.

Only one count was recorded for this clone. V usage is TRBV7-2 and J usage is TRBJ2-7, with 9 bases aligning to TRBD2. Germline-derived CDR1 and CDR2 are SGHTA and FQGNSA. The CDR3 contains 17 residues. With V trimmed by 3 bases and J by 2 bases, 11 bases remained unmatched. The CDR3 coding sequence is TGTGCCAGCAGCTTTACGGCTAGCGGGGCCCAAACCTACGAGCAGTACTTC. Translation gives CASSFTASGAQTYEQYF.

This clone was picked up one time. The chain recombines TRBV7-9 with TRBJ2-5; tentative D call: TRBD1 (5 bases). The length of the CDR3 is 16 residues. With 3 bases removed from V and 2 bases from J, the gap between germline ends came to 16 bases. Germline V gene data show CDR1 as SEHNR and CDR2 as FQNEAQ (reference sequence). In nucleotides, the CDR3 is TGTGCCAGCAGCTTGGCGTTAGGGGTCATACAAGAGACCCAGTACTTC. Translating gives CASSLALGVIQETQYF. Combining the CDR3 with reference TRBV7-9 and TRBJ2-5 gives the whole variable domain DTGVSQNPRHKITKRGQNVTFRCDPISEHNRLYWYRQTLGQGPEFLTYFQNEAQLEKSRLLSDRFSAERPKGSFSTLEIQRTEQGDSAMYLCASSLALGVIQETQYFGPGTRLLVL.

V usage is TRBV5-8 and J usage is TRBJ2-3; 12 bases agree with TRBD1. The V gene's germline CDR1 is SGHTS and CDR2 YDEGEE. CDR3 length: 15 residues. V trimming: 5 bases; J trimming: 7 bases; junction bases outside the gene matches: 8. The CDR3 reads CASSGRDRGLYTQYF. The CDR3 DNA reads TGTGCCAGCAGTGGCCGGGACAGGGGGCTATATACGCAGTATTTT. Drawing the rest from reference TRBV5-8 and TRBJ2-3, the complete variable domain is EAGVTQSPTHLIKTRGQQATLRCSPISGHTSVYWYQQALGLGLQFLLWYDEGEERNRGNFPPRFSGRQFPNYSSELNVNALELEDSALYLCASSGRDRGLYTQYFGPGTRLTVL.

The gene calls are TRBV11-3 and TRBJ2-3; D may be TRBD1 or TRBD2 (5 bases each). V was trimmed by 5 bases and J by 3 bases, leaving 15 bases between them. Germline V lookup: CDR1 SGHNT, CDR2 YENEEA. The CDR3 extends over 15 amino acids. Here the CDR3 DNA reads TGTGCCAGCAGCCCCCGGGGACCAAAAACAGATACGCAGTATTTT. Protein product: CASSPRGPKTDTQYF.

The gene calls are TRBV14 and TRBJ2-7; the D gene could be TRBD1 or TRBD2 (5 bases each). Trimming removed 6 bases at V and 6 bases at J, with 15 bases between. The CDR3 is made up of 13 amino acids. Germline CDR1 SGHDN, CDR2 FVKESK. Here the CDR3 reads CASSPELGTEQYF. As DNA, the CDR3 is TGTGCCAGCAGTCCAGAACTGGGGACCGAGCAGTACTTC.

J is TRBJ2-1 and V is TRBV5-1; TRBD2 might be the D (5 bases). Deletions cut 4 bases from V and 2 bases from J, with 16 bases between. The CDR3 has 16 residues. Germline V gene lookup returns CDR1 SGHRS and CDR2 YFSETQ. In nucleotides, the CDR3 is TGCGCCAGCAGCCCAGTTGGGTCGCGGGCCTACAATGAGCAGTTCTTC. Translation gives CASSPVGSRAYNEQFF.

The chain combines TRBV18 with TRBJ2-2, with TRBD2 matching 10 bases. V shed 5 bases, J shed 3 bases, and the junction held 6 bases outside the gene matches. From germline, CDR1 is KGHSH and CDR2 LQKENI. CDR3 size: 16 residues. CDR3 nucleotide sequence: TGTGCCAGCTCATCACTAGCGGGAACTCACACCGGGGAGCTGTTTTTT. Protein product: CASSSLAGTHTGELFF. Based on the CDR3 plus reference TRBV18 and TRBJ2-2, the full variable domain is NAGVMQNPRHLVRRRGQEARLRCSPMKGHSHVYWYRQLPEEGLKFMVYLQKENIIDESGMPKERFSAEFPKEGPSILRIQQVVRGDSAAYFCASSSLAGTHTGELFFGEGSRLTVL.

The CDR3 DNA reads as TGTGCCAGCACCGGTCGGGGGGGGCCCCAGCATTTT. Translation: CASTGRGGPQHF. The genes are TRBV6-5 and TRBJ1-5, with a tentative D call TRBD1 (5 bases). Germline V gene lookup returns CDR1 MNHEY and CDR2 SVGAGI. The CDR3 consists of 12 residues. V was clipped by 7 bases and J by 9 bases, with 13 bases between them.

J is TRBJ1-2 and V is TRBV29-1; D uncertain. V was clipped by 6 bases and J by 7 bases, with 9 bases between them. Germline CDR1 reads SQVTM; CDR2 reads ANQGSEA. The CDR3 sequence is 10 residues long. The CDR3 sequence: CSVAGAGYTF. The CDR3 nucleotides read TGCAGCGTGGCGGGAGCTGGCTACACCTTC.

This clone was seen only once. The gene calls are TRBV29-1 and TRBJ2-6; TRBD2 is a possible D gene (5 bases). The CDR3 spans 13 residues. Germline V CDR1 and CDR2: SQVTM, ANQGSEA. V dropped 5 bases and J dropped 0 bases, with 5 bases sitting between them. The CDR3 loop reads CSVRDSGANVLTF. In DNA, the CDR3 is TGCAGCGTTCGGGACTCTGGGGCCAACGTCCTGACTTTC.

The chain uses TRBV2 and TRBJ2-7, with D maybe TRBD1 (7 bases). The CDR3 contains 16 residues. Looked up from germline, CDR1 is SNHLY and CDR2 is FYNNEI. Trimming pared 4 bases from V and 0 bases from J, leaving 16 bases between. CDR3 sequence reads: CASSGRGPTSSYEQYF. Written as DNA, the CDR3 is TGTGCCAGCAGTGGGAGGGGGCCCACTTCCTCCTACGAGCAGTACTTC.

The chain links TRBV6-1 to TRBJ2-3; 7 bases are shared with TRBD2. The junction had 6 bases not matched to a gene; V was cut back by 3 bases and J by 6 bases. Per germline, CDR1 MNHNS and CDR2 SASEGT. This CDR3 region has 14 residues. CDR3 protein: CASSDDGRLDTQYF. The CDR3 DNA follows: TGTGCCAGCAGTGATGACGGGAGGCTTGATACGCAGTATTTT.